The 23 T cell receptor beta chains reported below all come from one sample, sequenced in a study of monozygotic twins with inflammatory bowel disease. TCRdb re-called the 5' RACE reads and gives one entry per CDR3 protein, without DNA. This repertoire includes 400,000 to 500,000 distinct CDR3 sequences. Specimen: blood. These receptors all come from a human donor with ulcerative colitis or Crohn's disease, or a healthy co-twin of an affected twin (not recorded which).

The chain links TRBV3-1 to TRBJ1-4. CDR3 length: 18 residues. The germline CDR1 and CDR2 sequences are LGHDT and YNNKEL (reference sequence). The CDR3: CASSQDPITIPTNEKLFF.

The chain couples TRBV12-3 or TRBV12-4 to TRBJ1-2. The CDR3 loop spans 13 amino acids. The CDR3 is CASSFAGSYGYTF.

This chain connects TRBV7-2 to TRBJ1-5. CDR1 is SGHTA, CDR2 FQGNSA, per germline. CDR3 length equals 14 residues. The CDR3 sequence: CASSLEYSNQPQHF.

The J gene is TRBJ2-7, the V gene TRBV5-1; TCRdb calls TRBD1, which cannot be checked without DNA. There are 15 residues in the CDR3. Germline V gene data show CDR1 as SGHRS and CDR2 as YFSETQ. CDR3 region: CASSSTGTATYEQYF.

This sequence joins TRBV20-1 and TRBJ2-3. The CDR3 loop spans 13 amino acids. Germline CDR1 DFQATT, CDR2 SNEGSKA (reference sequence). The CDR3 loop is CSASLKVTDTQYF.

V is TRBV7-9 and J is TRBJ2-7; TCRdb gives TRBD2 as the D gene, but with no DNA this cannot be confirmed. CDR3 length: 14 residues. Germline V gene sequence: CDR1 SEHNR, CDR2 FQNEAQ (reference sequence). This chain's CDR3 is CASSNLAGNYEQYF.

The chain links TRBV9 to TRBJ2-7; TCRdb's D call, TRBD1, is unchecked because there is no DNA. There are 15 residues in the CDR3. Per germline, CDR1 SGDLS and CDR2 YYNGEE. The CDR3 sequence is CASSVEQSPWREQYF.

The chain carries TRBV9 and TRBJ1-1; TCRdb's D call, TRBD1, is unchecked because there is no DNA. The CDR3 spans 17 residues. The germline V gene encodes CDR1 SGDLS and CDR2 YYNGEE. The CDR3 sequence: CASSVLGQGAGVTEAFF.

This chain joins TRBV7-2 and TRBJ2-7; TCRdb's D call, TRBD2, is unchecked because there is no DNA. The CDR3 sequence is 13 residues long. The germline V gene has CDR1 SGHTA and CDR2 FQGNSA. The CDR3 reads CASSLGLAHEQYF.

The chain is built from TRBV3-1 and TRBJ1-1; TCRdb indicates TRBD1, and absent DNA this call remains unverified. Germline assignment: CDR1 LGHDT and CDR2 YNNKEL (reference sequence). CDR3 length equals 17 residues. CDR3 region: CASSQGQGGGLNTEAFF.

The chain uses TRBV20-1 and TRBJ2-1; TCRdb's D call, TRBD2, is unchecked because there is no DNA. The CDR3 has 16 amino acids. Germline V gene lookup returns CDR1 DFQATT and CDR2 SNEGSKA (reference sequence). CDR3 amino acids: CSARDARETTYNEQFF.

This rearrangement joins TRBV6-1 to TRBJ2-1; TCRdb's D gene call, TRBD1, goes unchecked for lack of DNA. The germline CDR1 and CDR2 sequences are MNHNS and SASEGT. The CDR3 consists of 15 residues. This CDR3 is CASSPPGASYNEQFF.

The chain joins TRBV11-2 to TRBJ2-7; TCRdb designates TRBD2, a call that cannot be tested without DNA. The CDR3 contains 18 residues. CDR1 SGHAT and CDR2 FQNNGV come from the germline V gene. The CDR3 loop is CASSLSPPGTSGSYEQYF. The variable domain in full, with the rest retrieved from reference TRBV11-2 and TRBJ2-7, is EAGVAQSPRYKIIEKRQSVAFWCNPISGHATLYWYQQILGQGPKLLIQFQNNGVVDDSQLPKDRFSAERLKGVDSTLKIQPAKLEDSAVYLCASSLSPPGTSGSYEQYFGPGTRLTVT.

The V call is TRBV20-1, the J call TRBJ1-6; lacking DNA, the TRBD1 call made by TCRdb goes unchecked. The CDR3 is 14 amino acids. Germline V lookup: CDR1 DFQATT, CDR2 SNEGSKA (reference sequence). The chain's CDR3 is CSAGGGGSNSPLHF.

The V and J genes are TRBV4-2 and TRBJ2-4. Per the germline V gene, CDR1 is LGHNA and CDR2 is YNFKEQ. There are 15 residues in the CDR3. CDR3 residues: CASSQDGLAKNIQYF.

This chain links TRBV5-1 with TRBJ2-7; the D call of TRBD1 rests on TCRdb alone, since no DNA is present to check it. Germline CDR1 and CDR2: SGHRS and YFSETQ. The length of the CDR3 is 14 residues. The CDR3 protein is CASNFGTGSYEQYF.

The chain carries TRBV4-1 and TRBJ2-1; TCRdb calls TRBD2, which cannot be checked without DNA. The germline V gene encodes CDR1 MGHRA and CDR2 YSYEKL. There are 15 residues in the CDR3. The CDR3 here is CASSLGAGGPFEQFF.

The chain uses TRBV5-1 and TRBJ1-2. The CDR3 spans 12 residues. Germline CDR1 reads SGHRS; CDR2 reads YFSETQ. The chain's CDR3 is CASSSGQYGYTF. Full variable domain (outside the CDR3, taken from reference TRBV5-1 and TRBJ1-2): KAGVTQTPRYLIKTRGQQVTLSCSPISGHRSVSWYQQTPGQGLQFLFEYFSETQRNKGNFPGRFSGRQFSNSRSEMNVSTLELGDSALYLCASSSGQYGYTFGSGTRLTVV.

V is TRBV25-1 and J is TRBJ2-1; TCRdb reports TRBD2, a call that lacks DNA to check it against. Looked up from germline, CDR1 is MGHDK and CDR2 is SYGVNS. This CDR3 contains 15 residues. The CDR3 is CASSAPTSVRDEQFF.

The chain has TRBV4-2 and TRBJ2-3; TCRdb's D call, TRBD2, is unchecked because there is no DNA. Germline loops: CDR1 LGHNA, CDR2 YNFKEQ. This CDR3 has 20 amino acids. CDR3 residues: CASSQITRLQREGITDTQYF.

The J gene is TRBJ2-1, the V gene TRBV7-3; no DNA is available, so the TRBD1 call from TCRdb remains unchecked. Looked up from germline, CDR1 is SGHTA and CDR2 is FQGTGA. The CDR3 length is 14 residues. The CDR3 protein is CASSNRETPGGQFF. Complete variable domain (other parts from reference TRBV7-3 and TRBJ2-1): GAGVSQTPSNKVTEKGKYVELRCDPISGHTALYWYRQSLGQGPEFLIYFQGTGAADDSGLPNDRFFAVRPEGSVSTLKIQRTERGDSAVYLCASSNRETPGGQFFGPGTRLTVL.

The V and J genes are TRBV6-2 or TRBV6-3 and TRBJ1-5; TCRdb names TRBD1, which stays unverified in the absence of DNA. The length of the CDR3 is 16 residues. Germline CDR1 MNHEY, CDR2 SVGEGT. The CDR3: CASRPLDRSRYQPQHF.

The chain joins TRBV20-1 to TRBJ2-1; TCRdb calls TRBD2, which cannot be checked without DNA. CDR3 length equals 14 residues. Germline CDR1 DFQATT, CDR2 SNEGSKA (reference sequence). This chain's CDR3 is CSARGPGAYNEQFF.